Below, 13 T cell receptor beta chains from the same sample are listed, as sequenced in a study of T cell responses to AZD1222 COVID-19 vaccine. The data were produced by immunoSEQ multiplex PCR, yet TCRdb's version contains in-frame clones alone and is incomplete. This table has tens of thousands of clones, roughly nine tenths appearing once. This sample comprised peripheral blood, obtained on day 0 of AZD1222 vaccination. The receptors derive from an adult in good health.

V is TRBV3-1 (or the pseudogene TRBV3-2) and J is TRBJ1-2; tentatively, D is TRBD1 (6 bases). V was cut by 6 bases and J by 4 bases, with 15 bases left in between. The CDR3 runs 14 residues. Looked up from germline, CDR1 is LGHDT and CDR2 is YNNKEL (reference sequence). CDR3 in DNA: TGTGCCAGCAGTCATACTACAGGGTCCTATGGCTACACCTTC. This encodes CASSHTTGSYGYTF.

This CDR3 is CASSSGLAGKMNEQFF. CDR3 DNA sequence: TGTGCCAGCAGCTCGGGACTAGCGGGAAAGATGAATGAGCAGTTCTTC. The chain has TRBV5-4 and TRBJ2-1; 13 bases match TRBD2. The germline gives CDR1 SGHNT, CDR2 YYREEE (reference sequence). With V trimmed by 3 bases and J by 7 bases, 7 bases remained unmatched. The CDR3 is 16 residues long. The complete variable domain, with remaining parts taken from reference TRBV5-4 and TRBJ2-1, reads ETGVTQSPTHLIKTRGQQVTLRCSSQSGHNTVSWYQQALGQGPQFIFQYYREEENGRGNFPPRFSGLQFPNYSSELNVNALELDDSALYLCASSSGLAGKMNEQFFGPGTRLTVL.

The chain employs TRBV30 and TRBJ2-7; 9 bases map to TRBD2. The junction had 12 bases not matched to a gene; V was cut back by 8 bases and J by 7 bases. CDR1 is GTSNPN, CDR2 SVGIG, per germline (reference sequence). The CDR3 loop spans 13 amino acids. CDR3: CAGRAGGSWEQYF. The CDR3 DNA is TGTGCCGGAAGAGCGGGAGGCTCTTGGGAGCAGTACTTC.

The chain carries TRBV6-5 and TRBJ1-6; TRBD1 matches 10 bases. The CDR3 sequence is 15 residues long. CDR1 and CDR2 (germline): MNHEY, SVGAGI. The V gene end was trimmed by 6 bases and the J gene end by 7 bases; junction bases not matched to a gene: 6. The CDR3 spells CASRPGQGMNSPLHF. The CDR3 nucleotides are TGTGCCAGCAGGCCGGGACAGGGGATGAATTCACCCCTCCACTTT.

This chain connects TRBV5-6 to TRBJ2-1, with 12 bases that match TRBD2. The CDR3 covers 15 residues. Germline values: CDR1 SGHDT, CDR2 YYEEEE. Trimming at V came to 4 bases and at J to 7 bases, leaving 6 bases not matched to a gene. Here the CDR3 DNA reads TGTGCCAGCAGCCCAACGGGACTAGCGGGTAATGAGCAGTTCTTC. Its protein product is CASSPTGLAGNEQFF.

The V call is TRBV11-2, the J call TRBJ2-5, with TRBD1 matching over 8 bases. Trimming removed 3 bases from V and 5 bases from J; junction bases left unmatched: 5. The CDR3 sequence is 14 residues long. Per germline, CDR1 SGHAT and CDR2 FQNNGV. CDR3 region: CASSFRGRRETQYF. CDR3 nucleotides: TGTGCCAGCAGCTTCAGGGGGCGCAGGGAGACCCAGTACTTC.

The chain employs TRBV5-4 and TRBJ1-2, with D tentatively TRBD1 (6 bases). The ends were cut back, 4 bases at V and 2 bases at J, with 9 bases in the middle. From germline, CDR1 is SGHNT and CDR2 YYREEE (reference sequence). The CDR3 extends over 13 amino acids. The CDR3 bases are TGTGCCAGCAGCCAGGGGAGGAACTATGGCTACACCTTC. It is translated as CASSQGRNYGYTF.

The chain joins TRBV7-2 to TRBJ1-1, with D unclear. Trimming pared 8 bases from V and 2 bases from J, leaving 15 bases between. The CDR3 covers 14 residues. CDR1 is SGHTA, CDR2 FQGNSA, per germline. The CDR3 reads CASALGRHNTEAFF. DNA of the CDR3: TGTGCCAGCGCCCTCGGGAGACATAACACTGAAGCTTTCTTT.

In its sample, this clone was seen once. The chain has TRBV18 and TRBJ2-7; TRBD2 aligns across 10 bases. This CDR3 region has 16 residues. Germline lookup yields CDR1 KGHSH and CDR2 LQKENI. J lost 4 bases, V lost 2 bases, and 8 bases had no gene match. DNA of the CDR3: TGTGCCAGCTCACCAAGTGGACTAGCGGTTCCTTACGAGCAGTACTTC. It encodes CASSPSGLAVPYEQYF.

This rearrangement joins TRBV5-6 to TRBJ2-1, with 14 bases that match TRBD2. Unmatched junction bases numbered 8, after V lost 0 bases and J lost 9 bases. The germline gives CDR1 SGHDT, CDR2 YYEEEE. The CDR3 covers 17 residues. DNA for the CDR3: TGTGCCAGCAGCTTGGCCCCGGGACTAGCGGGAGTTGGTGAGCAGTTCTTC. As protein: CASSLAPGLAGVGEQFF.

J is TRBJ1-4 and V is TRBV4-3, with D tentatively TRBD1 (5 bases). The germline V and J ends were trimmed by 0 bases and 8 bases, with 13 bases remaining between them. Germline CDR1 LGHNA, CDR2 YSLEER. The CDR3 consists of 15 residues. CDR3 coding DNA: TGCGCCAGCAGCCAAGATCGCAGGGCTGGGGAAAAACTGTTTTTT. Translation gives CASSQDRRAGEKLFF.

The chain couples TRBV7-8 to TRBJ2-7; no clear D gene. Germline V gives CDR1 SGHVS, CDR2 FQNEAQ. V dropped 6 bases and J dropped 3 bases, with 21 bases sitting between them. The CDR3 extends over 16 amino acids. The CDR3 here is CASSEAPNTRYYEQYF. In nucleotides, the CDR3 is TGTGCCAGCAGTGAAGCACCCAATACGAGGTACTACGAGCAGTACTTC.

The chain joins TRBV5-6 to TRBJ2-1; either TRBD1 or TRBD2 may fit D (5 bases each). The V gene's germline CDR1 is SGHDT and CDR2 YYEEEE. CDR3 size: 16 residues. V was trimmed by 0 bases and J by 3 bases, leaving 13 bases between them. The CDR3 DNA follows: TGTGCCAGCAGCTTGGATGGGGGTCGGGTCTACAATGAGCAGTTCTTC. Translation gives CASSLDGGRVYNEQFF.